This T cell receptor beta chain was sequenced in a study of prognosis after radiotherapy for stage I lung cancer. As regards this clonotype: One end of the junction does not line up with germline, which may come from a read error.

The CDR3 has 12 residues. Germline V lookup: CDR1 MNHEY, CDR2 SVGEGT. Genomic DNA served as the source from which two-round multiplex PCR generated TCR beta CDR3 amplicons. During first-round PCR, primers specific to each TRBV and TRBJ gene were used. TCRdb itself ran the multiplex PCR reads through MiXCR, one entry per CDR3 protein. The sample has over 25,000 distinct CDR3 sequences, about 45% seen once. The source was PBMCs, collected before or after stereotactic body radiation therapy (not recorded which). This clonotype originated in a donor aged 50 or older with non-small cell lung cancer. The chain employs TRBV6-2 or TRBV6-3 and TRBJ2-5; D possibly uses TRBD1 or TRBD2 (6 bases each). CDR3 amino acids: CASKGGQEAQYF. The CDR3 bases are TGTGCCAGTAAGGGGGGCCAAGAGGCCCAGTACTTC.